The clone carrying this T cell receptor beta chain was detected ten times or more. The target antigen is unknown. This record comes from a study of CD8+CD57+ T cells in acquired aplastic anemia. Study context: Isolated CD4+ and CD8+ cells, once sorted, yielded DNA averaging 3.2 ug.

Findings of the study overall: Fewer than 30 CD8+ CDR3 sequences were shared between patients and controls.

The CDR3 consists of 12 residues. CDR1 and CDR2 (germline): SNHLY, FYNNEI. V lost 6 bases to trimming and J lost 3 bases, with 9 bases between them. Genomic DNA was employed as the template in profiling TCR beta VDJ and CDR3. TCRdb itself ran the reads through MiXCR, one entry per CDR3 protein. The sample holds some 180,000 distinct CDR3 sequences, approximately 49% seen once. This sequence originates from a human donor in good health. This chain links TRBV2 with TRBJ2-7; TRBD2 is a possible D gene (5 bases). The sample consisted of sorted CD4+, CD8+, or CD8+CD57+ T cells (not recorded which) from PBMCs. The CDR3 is CASRAENYEQYF. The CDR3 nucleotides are TGTGCCAGCAGAGCGGAAAACTACGAGCAGTACTTC.